The 3 T cell receptor beta chains presented below share a single source sample, sequenced in a study of blood T cells in healthy people across ages. Primers used in a second PCR of about 6 to 11 cycles were a sample-barcoded 5' primer and a J-beta primer mix. MiXCR, applied by TCRdb to the 5' RACE reads, yields one record per CDR3 protein. The table lists some 1.6 million distinct CDR3 sequences, roughly 32% of them singletons, with roughly 12% in the top ten. The sequenced material came from blood. These receptors originate from a woman aged 30 to 39 in good health.

In regard to this clonotype: A much bigger clone sits one base away, suggesting this may be a read error. The chain has TRBV20-1 and TRBJ2-7, with a possible D match to TRBD2 (6 bases). CDR3 length equals 14 residues. Trimming left V 1 base short and J 3 bases short, with 13 bases between. Germline lookup yields CDR1 DFQATT and CDR2 SNEGSKA (reference sequence). The chain's CDR3 is CSARARDWDYEQYF. The CDR3 region has the DNA TGCAGTGCTAGAGCTCGGGACTGGGACTACGAGCAGTACTTC.

The chain links TRBV7-2 to TRBJ1-5, with a weak D call TRBD1 (5 bases). Germline CDR1 reads SGHTA; CDR2 reads FQGNSA. Trimming removed 3 bases at V and 2 bases at J, with 11 bases between. The CDR3 is made up of 15 amino acids. In DNA, the CDR3 is TGTGCCAGCAGCTTTGGGGGGGGAGGCAATCAGCCCCAGCATTTT. It is translated as CASSFGGGGNQPQHF.

This chain joins TRBV20-1 and TRBJ2-1; 11 nucleotides line up with TRBD2. In germline, CDR1 is DFQATT, CDR2 SNEGSKA (reference sequence). With V trimmed by 4 bases and J by 10 bases, 12 bases remained unmatched. The CDR3 loop spans 15 amino acids. The CDR3 protein is CSATQYGTSGGEQFF. The CDR3 nucleotides are TGCAGTGCTACACAGTACGGGACTAGCGGAGGAGAGCAGTTCTTC.